This record looks at one T cell receptor (beta chain) sequence and its context. Its specificity is not known. Next came a second PCR, run for about 6 to 11 cycles, which used a sample-barcoded 5' primer along with a J-beta primer mix. MiXCR, run by TCRdb on the 5' RACE reads, gives a single entry per CDR3 protein. Among over 1,500,000 distinct CDR3 sequences listed, around half were seen once. CDR3 length: 13 amino acids. Trimming took off 2 bases at V and 8 bases at J, with 12 bases between the two ends. From germline, CDR1 is LGHNA and CDR2 YNFKEQ. This sample was taken from a study of blood T cells in healthy people across ages. The study's findings and limits: Donor CMV status, an unknown factor, possibly confounded changes in expanded clonotypes.

This receptor was obtained from a woman aged 35 to 49 in good health. Source material: blood. This chain connects TRBV4-2 to TRBJ1-2; possible D gene TRBD1, 5 bases. The CDR3 region is CASSQSGLEGYTF. Here the CDR3 DNA reads TGTGCCAGCAGCCAATCAGGGTTAGAAGGCTACACCTTC.